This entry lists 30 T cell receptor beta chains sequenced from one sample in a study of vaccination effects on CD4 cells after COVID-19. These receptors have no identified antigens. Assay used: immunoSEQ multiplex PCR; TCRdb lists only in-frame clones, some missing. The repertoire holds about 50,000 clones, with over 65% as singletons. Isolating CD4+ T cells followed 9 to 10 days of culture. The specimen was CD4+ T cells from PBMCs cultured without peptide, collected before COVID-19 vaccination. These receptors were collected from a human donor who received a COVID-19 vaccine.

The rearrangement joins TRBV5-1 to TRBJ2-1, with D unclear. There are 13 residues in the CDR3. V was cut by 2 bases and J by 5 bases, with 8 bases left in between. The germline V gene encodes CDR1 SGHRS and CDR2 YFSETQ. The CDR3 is CASSLDHNNEQFF. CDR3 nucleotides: TGCGCCAGCAGCTTAGACCACAACAATGAGCAGTTCTTC.

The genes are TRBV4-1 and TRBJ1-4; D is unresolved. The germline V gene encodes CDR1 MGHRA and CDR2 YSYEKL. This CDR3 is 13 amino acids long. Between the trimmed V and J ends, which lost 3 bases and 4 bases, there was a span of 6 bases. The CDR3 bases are TGCGCCAGCAGCCAGTGGTTTAATGAAAAACTGTTTTTT. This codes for CASSQWFNEKLFF.

The CDR3 is CASSFSDREETQYF. The CDR3 bases are TGTGCCAGCAGCTTTAGTGATAGGGAGGAGACCCAGTACTTC. This sequence joins TRBV5-4 and TRBJ2-5, with D possibly being TRBD2 (5 bases). Germline V gene data show CDR1 as SGHNT and CDR2 as YYREEE (reference sequence). CDR3 length equals 14 residues. V lost 2 bases and J 5 bases, leaving 13 bases between the germline ends.

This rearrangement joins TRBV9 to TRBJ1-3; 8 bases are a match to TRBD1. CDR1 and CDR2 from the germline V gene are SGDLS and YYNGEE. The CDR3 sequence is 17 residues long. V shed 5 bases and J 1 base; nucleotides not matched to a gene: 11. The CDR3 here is CASSRQGAGGSGNTIYF. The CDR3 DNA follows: TGTGCCAGCAGTAGGCAGGGGGCCGGCGGGTCTGGAAACACCATATATTTT.

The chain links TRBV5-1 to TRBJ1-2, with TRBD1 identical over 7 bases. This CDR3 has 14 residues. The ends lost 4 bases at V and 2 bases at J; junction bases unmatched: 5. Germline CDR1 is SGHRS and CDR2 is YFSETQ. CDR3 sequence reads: CASSPTGINYGYTF. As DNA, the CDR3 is TGCGCCAGCAGCCCGACAGGGATCAACTATGGCTACACCTTC.

The CDR3 DNA is TGTGCCAGCAGCTCCGAGTCGGGAGTAGTCTATGGCTACACCTTC. It is translated as CASSSESGVVYGYTF. The chain recombines TRBV5-8 with TRBJ1-2; D gene ambiguous. The germline V and J ends were trimmed by 3 bases and 4 bases, with 16 bases remaining between them. The CDR3 has 15 amino acids. Germline assignment: CDR1 SGHTS and CDR2 YDEGEE. The full variable domain, in which reference TRBV5-8 and TRBJ1-2 provide the parts outside the CDR3, is EAGVTQSPTHLIKTRGQQATLRCSPISGHTSVYWYQQALGLGLQFLLWYDEGEERNRGNFPPRFSGRQFPNYSSELNVNALELEDSALYLCASSSESGVVYGYTFGSGTRLTVV.

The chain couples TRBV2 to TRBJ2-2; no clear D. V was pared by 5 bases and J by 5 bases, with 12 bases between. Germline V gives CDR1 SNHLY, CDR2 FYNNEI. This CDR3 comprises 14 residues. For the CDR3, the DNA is TGTGCCAGCAGTAGCAGCTACGTTACCGGGGAGCTGTTTTTT. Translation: CASSSSYVTGELFF.

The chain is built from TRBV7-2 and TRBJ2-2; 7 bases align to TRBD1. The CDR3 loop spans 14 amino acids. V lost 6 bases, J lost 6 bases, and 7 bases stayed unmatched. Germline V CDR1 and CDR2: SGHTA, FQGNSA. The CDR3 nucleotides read TGTGCCAGCAGGAAACCTACAGGGGCCGGGGAGCTGTTTTTT. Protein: CASRKPTGAGELFF.

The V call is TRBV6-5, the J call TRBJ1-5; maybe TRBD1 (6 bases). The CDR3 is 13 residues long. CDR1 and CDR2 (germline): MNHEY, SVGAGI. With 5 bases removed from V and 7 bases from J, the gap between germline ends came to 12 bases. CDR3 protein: CASSQGFGQPQHF. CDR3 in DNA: TGTGCCAGCAGTCAGGGGTTTGGGCAGCCCCAGCATTTT.

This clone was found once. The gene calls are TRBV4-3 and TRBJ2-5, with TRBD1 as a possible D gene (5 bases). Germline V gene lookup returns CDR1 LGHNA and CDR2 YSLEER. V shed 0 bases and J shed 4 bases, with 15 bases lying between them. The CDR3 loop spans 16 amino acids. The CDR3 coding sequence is TGCGCCAGCAGCCAAGATAGGGCAGGGAACGCAGAGACCCAGTACTTC. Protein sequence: CASSQDRAGNAETQYF.

The DNA of the CDR3 is TGTGCCAGCAGTTACGTACAGTCACCCGGAAACACCATATATTTT. The encoded protein is CASSYVQSPGNTIYF. This chain connects TRBV6-5 to TRBJ1-3; D gene unclear. V dropped 2 bases and J dropped 4 bases, with 12 bases sitting between them. The CDR3 is 15 amino acids. Looked up from germline, CDR1 is MNHEY and CDR2 is SVGAGI.

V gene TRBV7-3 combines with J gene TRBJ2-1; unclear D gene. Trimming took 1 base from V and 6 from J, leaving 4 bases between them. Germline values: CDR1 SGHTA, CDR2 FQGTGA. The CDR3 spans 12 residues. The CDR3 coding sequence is TGTGCCAGCAGCTTAAACAGCAATGAGCAGTTCTTC. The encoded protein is CASSLNSNEQFF.

The CDR3 region is CAISSLGSEQYV. CDR3 coding DNA: TGTGCCATCAGTTCATTGGGGTCCGAGCAGTACGTC. The chain has TRBV10-3 and TRBJ2-7, with D unclear. This CDR3 is built from 12 residues. Germline CDR1 is ENHRY and CDR2 is SYGVKD. V was shortened by 5 bases and J by 6 bases, with 11 bases between the two germline ends.

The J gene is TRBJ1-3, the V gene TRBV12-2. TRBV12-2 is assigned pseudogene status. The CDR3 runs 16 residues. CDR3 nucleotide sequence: TGTGCAAGTCGCCCCCCTGGGGGGGCTCGGACTAACACCATATATTTT. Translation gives CASRPPGGARTNTIYF.

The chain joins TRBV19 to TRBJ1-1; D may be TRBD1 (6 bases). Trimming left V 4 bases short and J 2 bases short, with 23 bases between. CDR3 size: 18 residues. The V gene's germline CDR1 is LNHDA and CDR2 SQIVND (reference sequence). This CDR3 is CASSNLYRVIIGNTEAFF. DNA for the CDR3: TGTGCCAGTAGTAATTTATACAGGGTGATCATCGGAAACACTGAAGCTTTCTTT.

CDR3 DNA: TGTGCCAGCAGCTTAGTGGGGATGGGGCTGAACACTGAAGCTTTCTTT. Protein: CASSLVGMGLNTEAFF. The rearrangement joins TRBV11-2 to TRBJ1-1; D possibly corresponds to TRBD1 (5 bases). The germline gives CDR1 SGHAT, CDR2 FQNNGV. The CDR3 is 16 residues long. Deletions cut 1 base from V and 0 bases from J, with 12 bases between.

In DNA, the CDR3 is TGTGCCAGCAGCAGAGTAATGGGGCCTAATGAAAAACTGTTTTTT. This encodes CASSRVMGPNEKLFF. The chain employs TRBV11-2 and TRBJ1-4; weak D call: TRBD1 (5 bases). Germline-derived CDR1 and CDR2 are SGHAT and FQNNGV. The V end was cut by 5 bases, the J end by 3 bases, with 13 bases between. This CDR3 is built from 15 residues.

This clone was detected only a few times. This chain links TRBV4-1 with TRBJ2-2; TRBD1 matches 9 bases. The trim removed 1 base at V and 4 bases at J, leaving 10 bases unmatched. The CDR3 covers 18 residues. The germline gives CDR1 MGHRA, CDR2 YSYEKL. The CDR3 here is CASSQGPGTGTGTGELFF. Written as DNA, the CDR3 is TGCGCCAGCAGCCAAGGCCCCGGGACAGGGACGGGCACCGGGGAGCTGTTTTTT.

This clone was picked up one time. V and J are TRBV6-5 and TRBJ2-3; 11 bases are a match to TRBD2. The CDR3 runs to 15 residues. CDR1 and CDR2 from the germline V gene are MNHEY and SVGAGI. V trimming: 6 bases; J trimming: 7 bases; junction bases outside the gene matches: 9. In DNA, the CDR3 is TGTGCCAGCAGGGAGACTAGCGGGGCCCCTTATACGCAGTATTTT. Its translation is CASRETSGAPYTQYF.

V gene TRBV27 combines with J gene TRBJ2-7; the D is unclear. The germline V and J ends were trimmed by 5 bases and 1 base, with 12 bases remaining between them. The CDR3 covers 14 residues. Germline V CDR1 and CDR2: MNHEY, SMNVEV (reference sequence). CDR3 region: CASSPAPSSYEQYV. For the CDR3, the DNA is TGTGCCAGCAGTCCCGCCCCCAGTTCCTACGAGCAGTACGTC.

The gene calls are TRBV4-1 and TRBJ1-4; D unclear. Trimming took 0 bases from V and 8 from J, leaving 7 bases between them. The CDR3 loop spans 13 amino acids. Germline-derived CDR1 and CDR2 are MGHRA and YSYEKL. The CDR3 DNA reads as TGCGCCAGCAGCCAAGAATGGGCGGAAAAACTGTTTTTT. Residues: CASSQEWAEKLFF.

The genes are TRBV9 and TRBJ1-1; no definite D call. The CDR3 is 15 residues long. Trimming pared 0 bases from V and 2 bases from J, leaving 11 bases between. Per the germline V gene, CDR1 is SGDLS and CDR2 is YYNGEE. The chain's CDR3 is CASSVGGAGNTEAFF. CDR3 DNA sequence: TGTGCCAGCAGCGTAGGGGGAGCGGGTAACACTGAAGCTTTCTTT.

CDR3 region: CAWSPLRHRGAEKLFF. The CDR3 DNA is TGTGCCTGGAGCCCATTGAGACACCGAGGCGCTGAAAAACTGTTTTTT. This chain joins TRBV30 and TRBJ1-4; D is unclear. This CDR3 is 16 amino acids long. V was cut by 3 bases and J by 7 bases, with 21 bases left in between. Per germline, CDR1 GTSNPN and CDR2 SVGIG (reference sequence).

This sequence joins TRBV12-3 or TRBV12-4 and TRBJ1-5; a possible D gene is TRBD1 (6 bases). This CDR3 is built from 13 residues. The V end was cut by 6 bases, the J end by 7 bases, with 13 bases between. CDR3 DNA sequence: TGTGCCAGCAGCTTCACAGGGTCCCAGCCCCAGCATTTT. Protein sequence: CASSFTGSQPQHF.

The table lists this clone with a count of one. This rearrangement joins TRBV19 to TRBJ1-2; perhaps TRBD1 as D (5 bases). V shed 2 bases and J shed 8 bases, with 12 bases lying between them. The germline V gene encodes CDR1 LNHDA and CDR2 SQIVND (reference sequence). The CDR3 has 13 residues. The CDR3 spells CASSISLGDGYTF. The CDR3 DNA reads TGTGCCAGTAGTATAAGTCTTGGGGACGGCTACACCTTC. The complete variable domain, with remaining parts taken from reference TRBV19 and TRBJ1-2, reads DGGITQSPKYLFRKEGQNVTLSCEQNLNHDAMYWYRQDPGQGLRLIYYSQIVNDFQKGDIAEGYSVSREKKESFPLTVTSAQKNPTAFYLCASSISLGDGYTFGSGTRLTVV.

The CDR3 loop reads CSAVLAGETQYF. The DNA of the CDR3 is TGCAGCGCCGTACTAGCGGGGGAGACCCAGTACTTC. The chain uses TRBV29-1 and TRBJ2-5, with 10 nucleotides matching TRBD2. This CDR3 has 12 amino acids. Trimming removed 7 bases from V and 5 bases from J; junction bases left unmatched: 4. Germline V lookup: CDR1 SQVTM, CDR2 ANQGSEA.

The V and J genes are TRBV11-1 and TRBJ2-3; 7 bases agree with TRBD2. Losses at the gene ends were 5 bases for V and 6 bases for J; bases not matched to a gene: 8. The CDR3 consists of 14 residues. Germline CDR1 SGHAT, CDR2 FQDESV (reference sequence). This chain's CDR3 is CASSTQRGLDTQYF. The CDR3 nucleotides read TGTGCCAGCAGCACCCAGCGGGGACTGGATACGCAGTATTTT. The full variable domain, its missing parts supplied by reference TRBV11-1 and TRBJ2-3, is EAEVAQSPRYKITEKSQAVAFWCDPISGHATLYWYRQILGQGPELLVQFQDESVVDDSQLPKDRFSAERLKGVDSTLKIQPAELGDSAMYLCASSTQRGLDTQYFGPGTRLTVL.

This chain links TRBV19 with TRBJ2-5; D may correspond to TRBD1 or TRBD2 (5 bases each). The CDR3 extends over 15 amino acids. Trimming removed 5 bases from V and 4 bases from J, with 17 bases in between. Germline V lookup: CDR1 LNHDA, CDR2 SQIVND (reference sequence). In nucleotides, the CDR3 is TGTGCCAGTAGTGGTACTTGGGGGATCGGAGAGACCCAGTACTTC. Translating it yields CASSGTWGIGETQYF.

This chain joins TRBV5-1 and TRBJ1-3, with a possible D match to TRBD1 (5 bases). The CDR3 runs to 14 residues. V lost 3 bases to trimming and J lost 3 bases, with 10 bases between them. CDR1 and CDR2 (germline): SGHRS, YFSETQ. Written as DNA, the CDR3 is TGCGCCAGCAGCTCCGGGACGGATGGAAACACCATATATTTT. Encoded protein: CASSSGTDGNTIYF.

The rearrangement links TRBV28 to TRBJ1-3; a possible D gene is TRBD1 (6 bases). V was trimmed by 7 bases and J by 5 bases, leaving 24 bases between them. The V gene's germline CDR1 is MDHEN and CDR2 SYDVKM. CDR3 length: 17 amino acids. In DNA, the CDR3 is TGTGCCAGCACCGTGGGGGGCCCGAGGTTCGGAAGAAACACCATATATTTT. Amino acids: CASTVGGPRFGRNTIYF. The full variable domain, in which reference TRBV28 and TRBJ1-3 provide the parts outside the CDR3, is DVKVTQSSRYLVKRTGEKVFLECVQDMDHENMFWYRQDPGLGLRLIYFSYDVKMKEKGDIPEGYSVSREKKERFSLILESASTNQTSMYLCASTVGGPRFGRNTIYFGEGSWLTVV.